Presented here are 4 T cell receptor beta chains from one specimen sequenced in a study of siplizumab effects on memory and regulatory T cells. Sequencing used immunoSEQ multiplex PCR; TCRdb keeps in-frame clones, though not all of them. The sample has 100,000 or so clones, about 90% seen once. The sequenced sample was CD4+ T cells sorted from blood. Receptor source: a human donor in good health.

This clone was counted a single time. The chain uses TRBV10-3 and TRBJ2-7, with D uncertain. Germline values: CDR1 ENHRY, CDR2 SYGVKD. CDR3 size: 12 residues. Trimming cost V 2 bases and J 2 bases, with 4 bases left between them. The CDR3 DNA reads as TGTGCCATCAGTGAGGCAGCCTACGAGCAGTACTTC. Translation gives CAISEAAYEQYF.

This clone was recorded a few times. V gene TRBV7-8 combines with J gene TRBJ2-7, with D possibly matching TRBD2 (5 bases). The CDR3 loop spans 13 amino acids. V dropped 1 base and J dropped 11 bases, with 15 bases sitting between them. The V gene's germline CDR1 is SGHVS and CDR2 FQNEAQ. CDR3 sequence (DNA): TGTGCCAGCAGCTTAGAGACACAGACCGGGAAGTACTTC. It is translated as CASSLETQTGKYF.

The rearrangement links TRBV11-3 to TRBJ2-7; D assignment may be TRBD1 or TRBD2 (5 bases each). The CDR3 is 14 residues long. Germline V gives CDR1 SGHNT, CDR2 YENEEA. Trimming took off 3 bases at V and 5 bases at J, with 14 bases between the two ends. The CDR3 reads CASSFRDGTNEQYF. The CDR3 region has the DNA TGTGCCAGCAGCTTCCGGGACGGTACGAACGAGCAGTACTTC. Combining the CDR3 with reference TRBV11-3 and TRBJ2-7 gives the whole variable domain EAGVVQSPRYKIIEKKQPVAFWCNPISGHNTLYWYLQNLGQGPELLIRYENEEAVDDSQLPKDRFSAERLKGVDSTLKIQPAELGDSAVYLCASSFRDGTNEQYFGPGTRLTVT.

The chain combines TRBV28 with TRBJ2-5; D is uncertain. The CDR3 totals 14 residues. The germline V gene encodes CDR1 MDHEN and CDR2 SYDVKM. Between the trimmed V and J ends, which lost 2 bases and 1 base, there was a span of 8 bases. The CDR3 DNA reads TGTGCCAGCAGTTTACTAAACGGCCAAGAGACCCAGTACTTC. Protein product: CASSLLNGQETQYF.